Sequencing of this TCR beta chain was carried out in a study of CD8+CD57+ T cells in acquired aplastic anemia. Study summary: 3.2 ug was the average amount of DNA from sorted CD4+ and CD8+ cells.

This clonotype was counted ten times or more. The CDR3 covers 15 residues. Trimming shortened V by 8 bases and J by 2 bases, and 19 bases separated the two germline ends. Germline CDR1 reads MNHEY; CDR2 reads SVGAGI. TCR beta VDJ combinations and CDR3 sequences were profiled from genomic DNA. In TCRdb, the reads were re-called with MiXCR into one record per CDR3 protein. The sample contains about 220,000 distinct CDR3 sequences, more than 45% of which appear only once. Previously, flow cytometry had revealed CD8+CD57+ cell expansion in the patients chosen for sequencing. Sequencing was done on a sample of sorted CD4+, CD8+, or CD8+CD57+ T cells (not recorded which) from PBMCs. The sequence came from a human donor with aplastic anemia. The chain has TRBV6-5 and TRBJ2-7; possibly TRBD1 for D (6 bases). The CDR3 is CASRESTGPTYEQYF. CDR3 coding DNA: TGTGCCAGCCGGGAAAGCACAGGGCCGACCTACGAGCAGTACTTC.